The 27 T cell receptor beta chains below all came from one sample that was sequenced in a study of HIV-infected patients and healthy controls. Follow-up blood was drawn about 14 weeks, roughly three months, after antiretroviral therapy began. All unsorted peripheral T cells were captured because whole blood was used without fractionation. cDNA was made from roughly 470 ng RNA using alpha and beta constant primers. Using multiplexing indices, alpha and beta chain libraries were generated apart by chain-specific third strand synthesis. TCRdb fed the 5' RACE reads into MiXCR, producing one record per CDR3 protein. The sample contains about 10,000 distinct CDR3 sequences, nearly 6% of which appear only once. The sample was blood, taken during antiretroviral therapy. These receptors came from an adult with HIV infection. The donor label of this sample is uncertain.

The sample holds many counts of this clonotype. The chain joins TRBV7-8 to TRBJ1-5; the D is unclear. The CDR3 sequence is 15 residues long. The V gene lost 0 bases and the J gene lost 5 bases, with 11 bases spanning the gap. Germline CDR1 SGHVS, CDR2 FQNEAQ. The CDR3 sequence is CASSLAITEDQPQHF. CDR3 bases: TGTGCCAGCAGCTTAGCGATCACAGAAGATCAGCCCCAGCATTTT.

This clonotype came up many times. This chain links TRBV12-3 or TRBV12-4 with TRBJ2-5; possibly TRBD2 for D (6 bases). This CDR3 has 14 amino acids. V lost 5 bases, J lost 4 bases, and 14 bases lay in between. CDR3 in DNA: TGTGCCAGCAGTCAGACTAGTGCGCTAGAGACCCAGTACTTC. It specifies CASSQTSALETQYF.

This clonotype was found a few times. Here the CDR3 DNA reads TGTGCCAGCACCCCGGACGGCGCCTATGGCTACACCTTC. Protein product: CASTPDGAYGYTF. The rearrangement links TRBV3-1 to TRBJ1-2; no clear D gene. V was pared by 7 bases and J by 4 bases, with 13 bases between. Germline V gene lookup returns CDR1 LGHDT and CDR2 YNNKEL (reference sequence). This CDR3 is built from 13 residues. Complete variable domain (other parts from reference TRBV3-1 and TRBJ1-2): DTAVSQTPKYLVTQMGNDKSIKCEQNLGHDTMYWYKQDSKKFLKIMFSYNNKELIINETVPNRFSPKSPDKAHLNLHINSLELGDSAVYFCASTPDGAYGYTFGSGTRLTVV.

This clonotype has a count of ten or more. The DNA for the CDR3 is TGTGCCAGCAGTTTAGCCCAAAGCACTGAAGCTTTCTTT. Its translation is CASSLAQSTEAFF. V and J are TRBV12-3 or TRBV12-4 and TRBJ1-1; no firm D call. Trimming shortened V by 0 bases and J by 4 bases, and 6 bases separated the two germline ends. The CDR3 totals 13 residues.

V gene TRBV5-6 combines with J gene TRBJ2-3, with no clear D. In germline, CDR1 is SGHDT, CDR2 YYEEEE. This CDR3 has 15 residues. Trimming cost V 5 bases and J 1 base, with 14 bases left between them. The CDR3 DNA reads TGTGCCAGCAGTTTCGCGGTTGGGGGCACAGATACGCAGTATTTT. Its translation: CASSFAVGGTDTQYF.

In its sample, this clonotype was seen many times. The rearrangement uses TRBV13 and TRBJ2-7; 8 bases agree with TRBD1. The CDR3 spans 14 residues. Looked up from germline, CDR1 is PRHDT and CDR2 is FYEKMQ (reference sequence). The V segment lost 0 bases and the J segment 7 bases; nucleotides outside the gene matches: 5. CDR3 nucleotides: TGTGCCAGCAGCTTAGGGCAGGGGGCCCAAGAGCAGTACTTC. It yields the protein CASSLGQGAQEQYF.

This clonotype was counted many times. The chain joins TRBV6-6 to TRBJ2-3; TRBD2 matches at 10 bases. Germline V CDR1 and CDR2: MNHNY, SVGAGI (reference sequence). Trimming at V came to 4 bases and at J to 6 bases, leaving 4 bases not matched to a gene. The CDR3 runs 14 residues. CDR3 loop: CASSFMGLADTQYF. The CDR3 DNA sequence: TGTGCCAGCAGTTTTATGGGACTAGCGGATACGCAGTATTTT.

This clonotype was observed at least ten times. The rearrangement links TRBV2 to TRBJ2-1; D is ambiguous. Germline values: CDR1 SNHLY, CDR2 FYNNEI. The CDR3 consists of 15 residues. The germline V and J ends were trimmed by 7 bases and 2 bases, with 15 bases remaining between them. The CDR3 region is CASNQSPDTYNEQFF. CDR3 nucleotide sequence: TGTGCCAGCAATCAGTCCCCAGACACCTACAATGAGCAGTTCTTC.

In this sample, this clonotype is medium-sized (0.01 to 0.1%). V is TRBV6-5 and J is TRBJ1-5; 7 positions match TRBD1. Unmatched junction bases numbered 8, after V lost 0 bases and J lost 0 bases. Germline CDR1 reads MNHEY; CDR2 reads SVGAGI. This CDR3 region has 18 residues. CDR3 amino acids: CASSYSVPTGYSNQPQHF. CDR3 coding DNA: TGTGCCAGCAGTTACTCCGTACCGACAGGGTATAGCAATCAGCCCCAGCATTTT.

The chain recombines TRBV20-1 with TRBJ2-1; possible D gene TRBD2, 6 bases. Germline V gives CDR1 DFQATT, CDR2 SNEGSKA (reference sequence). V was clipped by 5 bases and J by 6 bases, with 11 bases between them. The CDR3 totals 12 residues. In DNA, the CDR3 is TGCAGTGCTCTTCTAGCGAGCAATGAGCAGTTCTTC. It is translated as CSALLASNEQFF.

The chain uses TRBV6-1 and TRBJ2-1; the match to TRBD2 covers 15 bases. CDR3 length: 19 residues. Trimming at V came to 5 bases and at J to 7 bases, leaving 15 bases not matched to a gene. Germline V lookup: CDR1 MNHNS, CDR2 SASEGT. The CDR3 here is CASSQGWWTSGRVRNEQFF. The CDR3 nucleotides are TGTGCCAGCAGTCAAGGGTGGTGGACTAGCGGGAGGGTACGTAATGAGCAGTTCTTC.

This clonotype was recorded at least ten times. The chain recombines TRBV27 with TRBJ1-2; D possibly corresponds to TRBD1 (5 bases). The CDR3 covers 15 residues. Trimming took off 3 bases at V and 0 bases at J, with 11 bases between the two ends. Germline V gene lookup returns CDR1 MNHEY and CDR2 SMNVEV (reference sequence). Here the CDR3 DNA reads TGTGCCAGCAGTTTTGGGGGGACCCCTAACTATGGCTACACCTTC. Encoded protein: CASSFGGTPNYGYTF.

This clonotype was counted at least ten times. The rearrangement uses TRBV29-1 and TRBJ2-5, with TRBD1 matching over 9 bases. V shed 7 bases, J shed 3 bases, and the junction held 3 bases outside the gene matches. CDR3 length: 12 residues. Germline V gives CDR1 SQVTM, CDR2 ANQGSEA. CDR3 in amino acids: CSGGDREETQYF. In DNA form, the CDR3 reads TGCAGCGGGGGGGACAGGGAAGAGACCCAGTACTTC.

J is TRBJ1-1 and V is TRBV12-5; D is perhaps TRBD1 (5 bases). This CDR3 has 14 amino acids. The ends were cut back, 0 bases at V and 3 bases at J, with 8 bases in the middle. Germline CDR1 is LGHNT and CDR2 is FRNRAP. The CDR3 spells CASGLVPRDTEAFF. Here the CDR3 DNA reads TGTGCTAGTGGTTTGGTACCCAGGGACACTGAAGCTTTCTTT.

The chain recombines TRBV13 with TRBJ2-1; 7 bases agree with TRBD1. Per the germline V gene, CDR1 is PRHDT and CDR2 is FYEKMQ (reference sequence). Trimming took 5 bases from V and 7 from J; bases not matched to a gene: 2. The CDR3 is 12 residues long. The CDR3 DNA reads TGTGCCAGCAGCCCACAGGGGAATGAGCAGTTCTTC. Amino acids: CASSPQGNEQFF. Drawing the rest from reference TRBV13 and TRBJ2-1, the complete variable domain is AAGVIQSPRHLIKEKRETATLKCYPIPRHDTVYWYQQGPGQDPQFLISFYEKMQSDKGSIPDRFSAQQFSDYHSELNMSSLELGDSALYFCASSPQGNEQFFGPGTRLTVL.

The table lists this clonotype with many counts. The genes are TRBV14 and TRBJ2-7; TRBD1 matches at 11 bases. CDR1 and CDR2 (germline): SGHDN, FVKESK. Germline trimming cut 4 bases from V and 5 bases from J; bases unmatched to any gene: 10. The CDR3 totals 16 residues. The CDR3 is CASSPRYGTGGHEQYF. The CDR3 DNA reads TGTGCCAGCAGCCCCAGATATGGGACAGGGGGGCACGAGCAGTACTTC.

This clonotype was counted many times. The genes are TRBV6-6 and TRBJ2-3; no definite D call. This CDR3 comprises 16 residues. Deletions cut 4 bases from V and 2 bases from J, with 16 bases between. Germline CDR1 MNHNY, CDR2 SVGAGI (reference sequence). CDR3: CASSSPPDNPTDTQYF. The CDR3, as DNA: TGTGCCAGCAGTTCCCCACCCGACAACCCCACAGATACGCAGTATTTT.

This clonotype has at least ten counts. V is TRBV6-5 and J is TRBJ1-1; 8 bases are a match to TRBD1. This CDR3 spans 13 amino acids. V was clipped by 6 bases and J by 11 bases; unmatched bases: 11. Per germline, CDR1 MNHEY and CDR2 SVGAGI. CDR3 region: CASRPTRGRAAFF. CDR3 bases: TGTGCCAGCAGGCCTACCAGGGGGCGAGCGGCTTTCTTT.

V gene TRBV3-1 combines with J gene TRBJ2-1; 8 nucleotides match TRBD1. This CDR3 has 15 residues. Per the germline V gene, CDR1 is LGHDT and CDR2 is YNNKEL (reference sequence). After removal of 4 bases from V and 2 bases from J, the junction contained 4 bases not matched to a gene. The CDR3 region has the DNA TGTGCCAGCAGCCCCGGGACAGGCACCTACAATGAGCAGTTCTTC. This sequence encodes CASSPGTGTYNEQFF.

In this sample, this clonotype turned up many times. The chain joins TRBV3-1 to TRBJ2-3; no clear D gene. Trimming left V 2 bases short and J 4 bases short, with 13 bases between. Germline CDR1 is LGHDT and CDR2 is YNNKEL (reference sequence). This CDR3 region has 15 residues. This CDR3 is CASSQFQDPADTQYF. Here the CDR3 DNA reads TGTGCCAGCAGCCAATTTCAGGATCCCGCAGATACGCAGTATTTT.

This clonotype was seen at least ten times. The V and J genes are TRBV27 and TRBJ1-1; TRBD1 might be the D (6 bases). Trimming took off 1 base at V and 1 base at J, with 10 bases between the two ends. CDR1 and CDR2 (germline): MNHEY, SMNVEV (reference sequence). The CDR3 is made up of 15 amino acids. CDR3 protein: CASSLFGQPNTEAFF. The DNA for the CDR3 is TGTGCCAGCAGTTTATTCGGACAGCCGAACACTGAAGCTTTCTTT.

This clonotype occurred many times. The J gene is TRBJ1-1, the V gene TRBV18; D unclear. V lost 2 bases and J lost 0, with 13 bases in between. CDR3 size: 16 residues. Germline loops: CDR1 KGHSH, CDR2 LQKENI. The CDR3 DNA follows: TGTGCCAGCTCACCAATGACGGCGCAAATGAACACTGAAGCTTTCTTT. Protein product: CASSPMTAQMNTEAFF.

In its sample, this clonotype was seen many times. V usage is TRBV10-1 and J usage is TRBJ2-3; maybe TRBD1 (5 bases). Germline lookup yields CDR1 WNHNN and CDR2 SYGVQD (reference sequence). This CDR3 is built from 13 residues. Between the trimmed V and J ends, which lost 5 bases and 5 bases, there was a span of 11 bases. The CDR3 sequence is CASSIYRQDTQYF. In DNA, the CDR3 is TGCGCCAGCAGTATCTACAGGCAAGATACGCAGTATTTT.

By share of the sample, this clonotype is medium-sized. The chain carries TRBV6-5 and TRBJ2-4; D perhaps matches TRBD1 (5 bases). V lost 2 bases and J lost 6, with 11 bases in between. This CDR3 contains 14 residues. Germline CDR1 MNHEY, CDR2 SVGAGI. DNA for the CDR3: TGTGCCAGCAGTTACGGACAAAAAAGAAACATTCAGTACTTC. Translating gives CASSYGQKRNIQYF.

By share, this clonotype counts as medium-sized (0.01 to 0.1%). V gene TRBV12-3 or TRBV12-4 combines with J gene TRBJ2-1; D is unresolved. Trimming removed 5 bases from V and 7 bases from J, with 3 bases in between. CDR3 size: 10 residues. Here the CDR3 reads CASSTNEQFF. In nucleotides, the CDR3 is TGTGCCAGCAGTACTAATGAGCAGTTCTTC.

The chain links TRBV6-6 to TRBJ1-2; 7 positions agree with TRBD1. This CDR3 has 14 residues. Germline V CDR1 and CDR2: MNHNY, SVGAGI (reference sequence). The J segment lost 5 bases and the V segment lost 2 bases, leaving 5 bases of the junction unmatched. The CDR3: CASSYGTESYGYTF. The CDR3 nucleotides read TGTGCCAGCAGTTACGGGACAGAAAGTTATGGCTACACCTTC.

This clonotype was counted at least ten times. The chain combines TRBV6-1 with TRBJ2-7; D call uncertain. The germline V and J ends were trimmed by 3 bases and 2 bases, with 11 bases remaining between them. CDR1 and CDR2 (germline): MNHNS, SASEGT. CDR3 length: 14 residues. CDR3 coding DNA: TGTGCCAGCAGTGATGTGGGTAGGACCTACGAGCAGTACTTC. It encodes CASSDVGRTYEQYF.